The T cell receptor beta chain described here comes from a study of cytomegalovirus exposure and HLA in healthy donors. This clone was seen a handful of times. The antigen remains undetermined. Trimming removed 3 bases from V and 6 bases from J; junction bases left unmatched: 1. The CDR3 is made up of 14 amino acids. Germline CDR1 is MNHEY and CDR2 is SMNVEV (reference sequence). Whole-study results and caveats: The CMV antigen specificity of a few CMV-associated chains was confirmed through in vitro analysis. TCR beta V segments were, for the most part, productive about 87% or about 30% of the time in an earlier analysis.

It was with 60 Vbeta and 13 Jbeta primers that the PCR ran. Sequencing used immunoSEQ multiplex PCR; TCRdb keeps in-frame clones, though not all of them. The table includes about 130,000 clones, about 85% detected once. The chain links TRBV27 to TRBJ2-1, with 11 bases identical to TRBD2. The sample taken for sequencing was PBMCs. This sequence was found in a woman aged 25 to 39 in good health and CMV-seropositive. For the CDR3, the DNA is TGTGCCAGCAGTTTGGGACTAGCGGTCAATGAGCAGTTCTTC. This codes for CASSLGLAVNEQFF.